The rows below give T cell receptor beta chains drawn from one sample of a study of blood T cell repertoires in COVID-19. The data were produced by immunoSEQ multiplex PCR, yet TCRdb's version contains in-frame clones alone and is incomplete. Here the sample spans some 78,000 clones, roughly 88% being singletons. The sample comprised peripheral blood. These receptors came from a middle-aged man with active or convalescent COVID-19. Each CDR3 is given with its conserved first and last residue. The D gene is left open where the match is weak. Clone size is stated in some rows and not others, as once, few, many or a class when expanded.

V,D,size,J,DNA,CDR3
TRBV5-4,-,-,TRBJ2-5,TGTGCCAGCAGCTTGGACGACGGGGAGACCCAGTACTTC,CASSLDDGETQYF
TRBV29-1,-,-,TRBJ1-1,TGCAGCGTTGAAACGACAGGGAACACTGAAGCTTTCTTT,CSVETTGNTEAFF
TRBV30,-,-,TRBJ2-5,TGTGCCTGGGACGGACGTCCGCAGGGGACCCAGTACTTC,CAWDGRPQGTQYF
TRBV5-6,-,-,TRBJ2-5,TGTGCCAGCACCCGTACAGGGTTAGAGACCCAGTACTTC,CASTRTGLETQYF
TRBV9,TRBD2,-,TRBJ2-1,TGTGCCAGCAGCGTAGAAACTAGCGGGGGGGCGCGGTACAATGAGCAGTTCTTC,CASSVETSGGARYNEQFF
TRBV6-5,TRBD1,-,TRBJ2-5,TGTGCCAGCAGTTGGAGGACAGGGCGACAAGAGACCCAGTACTTC,CASSWRTGRQETQYF
TRBV5-4,TRBD2,-,TRBJ2-7,TGTGCCAGCAGCTTGGCGATGGCTGGCGGGGGGGCCTACGAGCAGTACTTC,CASSLAMAGGGAYEQYF
TRBV30,TRBD1,-,TRBJ1-1,TGTGCCTGGAGGAGTGGCCGGGACAGTGAAGCTTTCTTT,CAWRSGRDSEAFF
TRBV4-1,TRBD2,-,TRBJ2-5,TGCGCCAGCAGCCAAGATTTGTCTAGCGGGGGGGCTCAAGAGACCCAGTACTTC,CASSQDLSSGGAQETQYF
TRBV5-1,TRBD1,-,TRBJ2-2,TGCGCCAGCAGCTCAATGACCGGACAGGCGAGCACCGGGGAGCTGTTTTTT,CASSSMTGQASTGELFF
TRBV5-1,TRBD2,-,TRBJ2-1,TGCGCCAGCAGCTTGGGTGGACTAGCGGGAACCAATGAGCAGTTCTTC,CASSLGGLAGTNEQFF
TRBV7-2,-,once,TRBJ2-1,TGTGCCAGCAGCACCCGACTTGGTGGGGGGGCCCGGCTCAATGAGCAGTTCTTC,CASSTRLGGGARLNEQFF
TRBV7-8,-,once,TRBJ2-7,TGTGCCAGCAGCTTCGGGGATGGGCAGGGGAACTACGAGCAGTACTTC,CASSFGDGQGNYEQYF
TRBV19,-,-,TRBJ1-5,TGTGCCAGTAGTATACAGGGTTTCGGTCAGCCCCAGCATTTT,CASSIQGFGQPQHF
TRBV12-3/TRBV12-4,-,-,TRBJ2-3,TGTGCCAGCAGTGGACTTGGAGATACGCAGTATTTT,CASSGLGDTQYF
TRBV28,TRBD2,-,TRBJ2-1,TGTGCCAGCAGAACCAACGACCGGGACTACAGTTTCTTC,CASRTNDRDYSFF
TRBV6-1,-,few,TRBJ1-5,TGTGCCAGCAGTGAAGCCGAGGAGTTAAGGCCCCAGCATTTT,CASSEAEELRPQHF
TRBV2,TRBD1,-,TRBJ1-5,TGTGCCAGCAGTGGGGGACAGGTCGGTCAGCCCCAGCATTTT,CASSGGQVGQPQHF
TRBV5-5,-,-,TRBJ1-2,TGTGCCAGCAGCTTGGTTGGGGAAGGGGTCTATGGCTACACCTTC,CASSLVGEGVYGYTF
TRBV28,-,once,TRBJ2-5,TGTGCCAGCAGGCAAACAGGGCTTGGTGAGACCCAGTACTTC,CASRQTGLGETQYF
TRBV30,-,-,TRBJ2-2,TGTGCCTGGAGTGCTTCTCGGTACACCGGGGAGCTGTTTTTT,CAWSASRYTGELFF
TRBV24-1,-,once,TRBJ1-4,TGTGCCACCAGTGGAGACAGTCCCTTCATTCGGAAACTGTTTTTT,CATSGDSPFIRKLFF
TRBV24-1,-,-,TRBJ2-2,TGTGCCACCAGTCCTTTACTACCGAACACCGGGGAGCTGTTTTTT,CATSPLLPNTGELFF
TRBV10-3,-,-,TRBJ2-1,TGTGCCATCAGAGGCATACGGGAAAACAATGAGCAGTTCTTC,CAIRGIRENNEQFF
TRBV3-1/TRBV3-2,-,-,TRBJ2-7,TGTGCCAGCAGCCAAGAAGGGGGAAGATCCTACGAGCAGTACTTC,CASSQEGGRSYEQYF
TRBV27,TRBD2,-,TRBJ2-3,TGTGCCAGCAGTTTAGCGGGAGGGCCGCCAGATACGCAGTATTTT,CASSLAGGPPDTQYF
TRBV6-5,-,-,TRBJ1-2,TGTGCCAGCGCCCAGGGGATTGGAGCTAACTATGGCTACACCTTC,CASAQGIGANYGYTF
TRBV5-1,-,once,TRBJ2-5,TGCGCCAGCAGCTTGGTTTTAGGGGATCGAGAGACCCAGTACTTC,CASSLVLGDRETQYF
TRBV18,-,-,TRBJ1-3,TGTGCCAGCTCACTTTTAGGACAGCGGTCTGGAAACACCATATATTTT,CASSLLGQRSGNTIYF
TRBV6-2/TRBV6-3,-,-,TRBJ1-6,TGTGCCAGCAGTCCCCAGCAGGATAATTCACCCCTCCACTTT,CASSPQQDNSPLHF
TRBV30,TRBD1,-,TRBJ2-7,TGTGCCCTAGGACAGGGGGCCTTCTACGAGCAGTACTTC,CALGQGAFYEQYF
TRBV3-1/TRBV3-2,TRBD2,-,TRBJ2-1,TGTGCCAGCAGCCAAGATCAACTAGCGGCTTGGGCTAATGAGCAGTTCTTC,CASSQDQLAAWANEQFF
TRBV19,TRBD1,-,TRBJ1-3,TGTGCCAGTAGTATCCCGCAGGGGGCGGGCGGAAACACCATATATTTT,CASSIPQGAGGNTIYF
TRBV28,-,-,TRBJ2-2,TGTGCCAGCAGTTTAGGGGGGTGGGACACCGGGGAGCTGTTTTTT,CASSLGGWDTGELFF
TRBV30,-,-,TRBJ1-6,TGTGCCTGGAGTACAACTACAAGCTATAATTCACCCCTCCACTTT,CAWSTTTSYNSPLHF
TRBV9,TRBD2,-,TRBJ2-5,TGTGCCAGCAGCGCGCCGGGACTAGCGGGAGAAATCCAAGAGACCCAGTACTTC,CASSAPGLAGEIQETQYF
TRBV7-2,-,-,TRBJ2-5,TGTGCCAGCAGCTTATCTGGGACTCATTCTTCTTATGGGGAGACCCAGTACTTC,CASSLSGTHSSYGETQYF
TRBV10-3,-,-,TRBJ1-2,TGTGCCATCAGTGGCGATCCTGAGTCTGGCTACACCTTC,CAISGDPESGYTF
TRBV6-6,-,-,TRBJ2-4,TGTGCCAGCAGTTACGCGGGGACGGAACTCCCGACCCCGTACTTC,CASSYAGTELPTPYF
TRBV10-3,TRBD1,-,TRBJ2-1,TGTGCCATCAGTGAGTCAAGGACAGGGGGCATGAATGAGCAGTTCTTC,CAISESRTGGMNEQFF